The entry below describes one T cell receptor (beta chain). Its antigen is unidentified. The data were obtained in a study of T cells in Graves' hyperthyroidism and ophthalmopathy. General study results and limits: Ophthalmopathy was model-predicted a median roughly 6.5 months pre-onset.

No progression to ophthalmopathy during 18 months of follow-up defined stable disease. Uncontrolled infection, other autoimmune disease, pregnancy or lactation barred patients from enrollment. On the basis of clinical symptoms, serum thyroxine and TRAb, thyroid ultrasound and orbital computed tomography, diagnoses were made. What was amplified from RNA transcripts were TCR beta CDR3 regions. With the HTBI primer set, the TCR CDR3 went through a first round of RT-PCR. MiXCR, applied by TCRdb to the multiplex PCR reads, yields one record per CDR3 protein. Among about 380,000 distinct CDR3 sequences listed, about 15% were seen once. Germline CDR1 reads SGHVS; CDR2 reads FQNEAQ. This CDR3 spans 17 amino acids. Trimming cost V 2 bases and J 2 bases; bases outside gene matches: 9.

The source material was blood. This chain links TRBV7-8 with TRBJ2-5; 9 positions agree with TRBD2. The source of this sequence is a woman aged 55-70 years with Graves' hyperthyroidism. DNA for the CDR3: TGTGCCAGCAGCTTAAGAGCGGGAGGTTTTACTCAAGAGACCCAGTACTTC. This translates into CASSLRAGGFTQETQYF.